This TCR beta chain was observed in a study of T cells after yellow fever vaccination. Notes on the study in general: Only a small proportion of the clonotypes turned up in both the CD4 and the CD8 compartments, likely arising from convergent recombination.

This clonotype was counted a few times. The antigen is not known. TCRdb processed the 5' RACE reads anew with MiXCR; each CDR3 protein has one entry. The table has about 510,000 distinct CDR3 sequences, 20% to 25% seen once. Trimming took 4 bases from V and 0 from J, leaving 9 bases between them. The CDR3 loop spans 15 amino acids. J is TRBJ2-2 and V is TRBV12-3 or TRBV12-4; TRBD2 might be the D (5 bases). The specimen was PBMCs, collected roughly 23 days after the first yellow fever vaccination. The source is a man younger than 35 who received the YFV17D yellow fever vaccine. CDR3 residues: CASSSPGTNTGELFF. The CDR3 region has the DNA TGTGCCAGCAGTTCCCCGGGAACGAACACCGGGGAGCTGTTTTTT.